This T cell receptor (beta chain) was recorded in a study of technical replicates of blood from four donors. The CDR3 is 12 amino acids. V dropped 3 bases and J dropped 8 bases, with 8 bases sitting between them. CDR1 is SEHNR, CDR2 FQNEAQ, per germline (reference sequence). Profiling relied on immunoSEQ multiplex PCR, and the TCRdb table lists in-frame clones only, not all of them. The sample includes almost 90,000 clones, approximately 94% seen only once; the top ten take roughly 0.22%. The rearrangement uses TRBV7-9 and TRBJ1-3; the D is unclear. The specimen sequenced was T cells isolated from PBMCs. The TCR comes from a human donor in good health. The CDR3 loop reads CASSFEGDTIYF. CDR3 DNA sequence: TGTGCCAGCAGCTTTGAGGGTGACACCATATATTTT.